The rows below give T cell receptor beta chains drawn from one sample of a study of CD8 T cells in ankylosing spondylitis. TCRdb re-derived calls from the 5' RACE reads in MiXCR, one entry per CDR3 protein. Here the sample spans roughly 260,000 distinct CDR3 sequences, roughly 20% being singletons. The specimen sequenced was blood, either unsorted or a sorted T cell fraction (not recorded which). All receptors come from a male donor with ankylosing spondylitis or in good health (not recorded which). CDR3s include the opening cysteine and the closing phenylalanine or tryptophan. The order of the fields is CDR3 DNA, CDR3 protein, D gene, J gene, clone size, V gene. A D gene is named only where the DNA matches it firmly. Size values are once, few and many counts, or a class for expanded clones, and some rows have none.

CDR3nt: TGTGCCAGCTCACACGTTCGGGGGGACACTGAAGCTTTCTTT; CDR3aa: CASSHVRGDTEAFF; d_gene: NA; j_gene: TRBJ1-1; abundance: NA; v_gene: TRBV18
CDR3nt: TGCGCCAGCAGCTTGGCCCCAACTAGCGCCGGGGAGCTGTTTTTT; CDR3aa: CASSLAPTSAGELFF; d_gene: TRBD2; j_gene: TRBJ2-2; abundance: NA; v_gene: TRBV5-1
CDR3nt: TGCAGTGCTAGTCGGGACACCGGTTTTACTGAAGCTTTCTTT; CDR3aa: CSASRDTGFTEAFF; d_gene: NA; j_gene: TRBJ1-1; abundance: NA; v_gene: TRBV20-1
CDR3nt: TGTGCCAGCAGTGATATAGGGGGCCTTGAGACCCAGTACTTC; CDR3aa: CASSDIGGLETQYF; d_gene: TRBD1; j_gene: TRBJ2-5; abundance: few; v_gene: TRBV6-1
CDR3nt: TGTGCCAGCAGGGGGGCGAACACTGAAGCTTTCTTT; CDR3aa: CASRGANTEAFF; d_gene: NA; j_gene: TRBJ1-1; abundance: NA; v_gene: TRBV7-3
CDR3nt: TGCGCCAGCAGCCAAGATCTCGGACAGGGGGCCCCAGAGACCCAGTACTTC; CDR3aa: CASSQDLGQGAPETQYF; d_gene: TRBD1; j_gene: TRBJ2-5; abundance: few; v_gene: TRBV4-1
CDR3nt: TGTGCCAGCAGTGAAACCCTGGGCGGAACCTACAATGAGCAGTTCTTC; CDR3aa: CASSETLGGTYNEQFF; d_gene: NA; j_gene: TRBJ2-1; abundance: few; v_gene: TRBV27
CDR3nt: TGTGCCAGCAGCTTGGAGAAATACAATGAGCAGTTCTTC; CDR3aa: CASSLEKYNEQFF; d_gene: NA; j_gene: TRBJ2-1; abundance: NA; v_gene: TRBV5-5
CDR3nt: TGTGCCAGCAGCTTAATCGCGGGCAGGGCCCATGAGCAGTTCTTC; CDR3aa: CASSLIAGRAHEQFF; d_gene: NA; j_gene: TRBJ2-1; abundance: few; v_gene: TRBV7-8
CDR3nt: TGTGCCAGCTCACCGCCGGGTCGAGTCAATCAGCCCCAGCATTTT; CDR3aa: CASSPPGRVNQPQHF; d_gene: NA; j_gene: TRBJ1-5; abundance: few; v_gene: TRBV18